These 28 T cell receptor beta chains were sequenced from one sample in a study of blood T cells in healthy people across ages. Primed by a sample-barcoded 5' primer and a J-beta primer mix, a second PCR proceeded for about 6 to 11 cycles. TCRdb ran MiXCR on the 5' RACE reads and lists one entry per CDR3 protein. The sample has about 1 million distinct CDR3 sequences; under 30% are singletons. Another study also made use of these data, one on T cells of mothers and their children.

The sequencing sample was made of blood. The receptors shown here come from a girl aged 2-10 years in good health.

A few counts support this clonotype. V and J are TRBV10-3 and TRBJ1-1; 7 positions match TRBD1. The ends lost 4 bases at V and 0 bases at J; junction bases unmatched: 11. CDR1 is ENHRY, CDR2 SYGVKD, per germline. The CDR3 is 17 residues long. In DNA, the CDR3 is TGTGCCATCAGTGGCGTCCCGGGACAGAGTTTGAACACTGAAGCTTTCTTT. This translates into CAISGVPGQSLNTEAFF.

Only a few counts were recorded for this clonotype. The CDR3 protein is CSARDSGRSETQYF. CDR3 bases: TGCAGTGCTAGAGATAGCGGGAGATCGGAGACCCAGTACTTC. The chain is built from TRBV20-1 and TRBJ2-5; 9 bases map to TRBD2. The CDR3 runs 14 residues. Germline V lookup: CDR1 DFQATT, CDR2 SNEGSKA (reference sequence). The junction had 4 bases not matched to a gene; V was cut back by 0 bases and J by 5 bases.

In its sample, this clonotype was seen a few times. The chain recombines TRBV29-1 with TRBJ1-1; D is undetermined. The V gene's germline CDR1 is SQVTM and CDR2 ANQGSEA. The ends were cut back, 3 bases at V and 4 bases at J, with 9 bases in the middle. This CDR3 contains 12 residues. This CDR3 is CSVEVMATEAFF. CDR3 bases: TGCAGCGTTGAGGTAATGGCCACTGAAGCTTTCTTT.

The CDR3 loop is CASSYSSGEGTQYF. The CDR3 nucleotides read TGTGCCAGCAGTTACTCTTCAGGGGAGGGGACCCAGTACTTC. The gene calls are TRBV6-6 and TRBJ2-5; tentatively, D is TRBD2 (7 bases). V was shortened by 0 bases and J by 7 bases, with 12 bases between the two germline ends. Looked up from germline, CDR1 is MNHNY and CDR2 is SVGAGI (reference sequence). The CDR3 extends over 14 amino acids.

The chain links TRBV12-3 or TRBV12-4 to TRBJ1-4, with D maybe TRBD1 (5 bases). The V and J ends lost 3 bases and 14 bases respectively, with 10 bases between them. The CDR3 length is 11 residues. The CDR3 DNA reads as TGTGCCAGCAGTTTGAATGAGGGGCTGTTTTTT. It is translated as CASSLNEGLFF.

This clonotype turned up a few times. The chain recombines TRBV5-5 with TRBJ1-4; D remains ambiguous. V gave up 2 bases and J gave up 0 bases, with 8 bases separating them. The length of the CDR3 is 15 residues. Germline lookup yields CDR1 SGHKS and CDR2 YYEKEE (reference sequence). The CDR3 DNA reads TGTGCCAGCAGCTTCCCACGGACAACTAATGAAAAACTGTTTTTT. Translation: CASSFPRTTNEKLFF.

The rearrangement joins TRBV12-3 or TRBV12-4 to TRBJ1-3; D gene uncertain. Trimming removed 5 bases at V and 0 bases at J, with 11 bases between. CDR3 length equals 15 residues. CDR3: CASSQMVLSGNTIYF. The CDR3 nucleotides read TGTGCCAGCAGTCAAATGGTCCTCTCTGGAAACACCATATATTTT.

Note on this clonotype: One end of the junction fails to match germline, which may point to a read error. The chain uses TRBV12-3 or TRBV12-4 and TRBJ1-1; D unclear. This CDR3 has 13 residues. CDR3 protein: CASRPDLSAEASF. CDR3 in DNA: TGTGCCAGCAGACCGGACCTTTCGGCTGAAGCTTCCTTT.

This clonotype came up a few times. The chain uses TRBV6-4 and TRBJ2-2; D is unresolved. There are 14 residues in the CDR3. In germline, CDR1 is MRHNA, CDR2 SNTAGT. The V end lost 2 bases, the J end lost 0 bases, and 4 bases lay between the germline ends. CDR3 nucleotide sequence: TGTGCCAGCAGTGACACACCGAACACCGGGGAGCTGTTTTTT. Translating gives CASSDTPNTGELFF.

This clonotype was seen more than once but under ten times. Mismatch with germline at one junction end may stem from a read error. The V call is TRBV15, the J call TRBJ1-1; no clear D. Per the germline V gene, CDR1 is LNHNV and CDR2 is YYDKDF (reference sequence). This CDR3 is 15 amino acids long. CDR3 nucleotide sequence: TGTGCCACGAGCATGGGAAGGGAGGTGAACACTGAAGCTTTCTTT. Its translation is CATSMGREVNTEAFF. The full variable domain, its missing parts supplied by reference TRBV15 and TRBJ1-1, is DAMVIQNPRYQVTQFGKPVTLSCSQTLNHNVMYWYQQKSSQAPKLLFHYYDKDFNNEADTPDNFQSRRPNTSFCFLDIRSPGLGDTAMYLCATSMGREVNTEAFFGQGTRLTVV.

The CDR3 DNA reads as TGCGCCAGCAGCCAAGGACTAGCGGGGGCCGCCAGTGAGCAGTTCTTC. Protein product: CASSQGLAGAASEQFF. V and J are TRBV4-3 and TRBJ2-1, with 12 positions matching TRBD2. There are 16 residues in the CDR3. V dropped 1 base and J dropped 9; count of bases not matched to a gene: 7. CDR1 is LGHNA, CDR2 YSLEER, per germline.

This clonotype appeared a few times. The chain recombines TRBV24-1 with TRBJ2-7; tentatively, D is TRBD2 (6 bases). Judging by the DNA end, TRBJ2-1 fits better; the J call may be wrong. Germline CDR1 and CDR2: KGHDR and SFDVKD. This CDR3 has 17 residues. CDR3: CATVGHSGAPGGNEQFF. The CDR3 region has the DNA TGTGCCACGGTAGGCCATTCCGGGGCCCCCGGGGGCAATGAGCAGTTCTTC.

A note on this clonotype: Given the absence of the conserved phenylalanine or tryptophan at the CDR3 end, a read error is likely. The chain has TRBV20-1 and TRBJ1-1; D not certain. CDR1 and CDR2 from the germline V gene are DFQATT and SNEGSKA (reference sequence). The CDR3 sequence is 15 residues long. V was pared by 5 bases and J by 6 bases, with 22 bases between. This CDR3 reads CSAGLDDAPLAEAFS. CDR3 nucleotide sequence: TGCAGTGCTGGATTAGACGATGCCCCTCTCGCTGAAGCTTTCTCT.

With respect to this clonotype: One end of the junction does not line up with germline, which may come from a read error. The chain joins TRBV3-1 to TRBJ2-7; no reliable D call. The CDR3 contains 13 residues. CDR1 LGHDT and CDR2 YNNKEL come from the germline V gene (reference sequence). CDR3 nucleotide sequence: TGTGCCAGCAGCCATAGCCCCTCCTGCGAGCAGTACTTC. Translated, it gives CASSHSPSCEQYF.

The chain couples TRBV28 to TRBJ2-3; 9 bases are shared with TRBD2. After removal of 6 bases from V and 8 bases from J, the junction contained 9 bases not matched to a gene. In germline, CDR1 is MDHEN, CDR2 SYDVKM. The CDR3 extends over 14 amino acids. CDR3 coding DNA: TGTGCCAGCAGGGTAGCGGGAGTCGGGGGTACGCAGTATTTT. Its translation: CASRVAGVGGTQYF.

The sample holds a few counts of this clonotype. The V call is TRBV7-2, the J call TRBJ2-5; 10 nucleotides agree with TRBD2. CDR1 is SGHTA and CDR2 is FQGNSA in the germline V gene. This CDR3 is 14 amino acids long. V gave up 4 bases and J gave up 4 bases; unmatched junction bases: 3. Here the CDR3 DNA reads TGTGCCAGCAGCTCAGCGGGGGGGCGAGAGACCCAGTACTTC. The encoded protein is CASSSAGGRETQYF.

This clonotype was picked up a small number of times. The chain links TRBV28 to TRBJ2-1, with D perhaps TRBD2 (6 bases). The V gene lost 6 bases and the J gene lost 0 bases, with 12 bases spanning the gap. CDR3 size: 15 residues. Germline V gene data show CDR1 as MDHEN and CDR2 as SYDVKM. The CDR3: CASSPPGLSYNEQFF. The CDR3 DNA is TGTGCCAGCAGCCCGCCGGGACTCTCCTACAATGAGCAGTTCTTC. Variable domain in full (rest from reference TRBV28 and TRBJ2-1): DVKVTQSSRYLVKRTGEKVFLECVQDMDHENMFWYRQDPGLGLRLIYFSYDVKMKEKGDIPEGYSVSREKKERFSLILESASTNQTSMYLCASSPPGLSYNEQFFGPGTRLTVL.

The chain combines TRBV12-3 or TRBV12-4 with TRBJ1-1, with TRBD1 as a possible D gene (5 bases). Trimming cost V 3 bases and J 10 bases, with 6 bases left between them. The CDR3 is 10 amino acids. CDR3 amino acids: CASSLGRAFF. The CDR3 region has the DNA TGTGCCAGCAGTTTGGGGCGAGCTTTCTTT.

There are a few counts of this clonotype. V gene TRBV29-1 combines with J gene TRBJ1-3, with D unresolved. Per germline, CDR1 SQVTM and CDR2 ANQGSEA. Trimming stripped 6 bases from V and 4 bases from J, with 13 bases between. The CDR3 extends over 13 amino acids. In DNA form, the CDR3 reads TGCAGCGTCGAAACCCGATTGGGAAACACCATATATTTT. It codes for CSVETRLGNTIYF. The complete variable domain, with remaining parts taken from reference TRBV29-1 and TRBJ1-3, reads SAVISQKPSRDICQRGTSLTIQCQVDSQVTMMFWYRQQPGQSLTLIATANQGSEATYESGFVIDKFPISRPNLTFSTLTVSNMSPEDSSIYLCSVETRLGNTIYFGEGSWLTVV.

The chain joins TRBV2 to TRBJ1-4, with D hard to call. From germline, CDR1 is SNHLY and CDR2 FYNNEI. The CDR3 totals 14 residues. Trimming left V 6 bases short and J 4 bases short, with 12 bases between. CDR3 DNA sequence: TGTGCCAGCAGATTCCAGATGAGTAATGAAAAACTGTTTTTT. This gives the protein CASRFQMSNEKLFF.

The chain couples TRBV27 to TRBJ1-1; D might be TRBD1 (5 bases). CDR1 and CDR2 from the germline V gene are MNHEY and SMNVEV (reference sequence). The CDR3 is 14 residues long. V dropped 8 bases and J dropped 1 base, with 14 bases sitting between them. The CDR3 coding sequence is TGTGCCAGCGTCTCGGGACTTGGGAACACTGAAGCTTTCTTT. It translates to CASVSGLGNTEAFF.

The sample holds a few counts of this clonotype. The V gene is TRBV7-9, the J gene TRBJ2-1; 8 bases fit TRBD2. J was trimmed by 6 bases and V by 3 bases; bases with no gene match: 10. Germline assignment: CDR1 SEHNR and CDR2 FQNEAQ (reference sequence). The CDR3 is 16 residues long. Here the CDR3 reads CASSFSPGLAGNEQFF. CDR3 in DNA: TGTGCCAGCAGCTTCTCCCCGGGGCTAGCGGGCAATGAGCAGTTCTTC. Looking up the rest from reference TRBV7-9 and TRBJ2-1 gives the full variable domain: DTGVSQNPRHKITKRGQNVTFRCDPISEHNRLYWYRQTLGQGPEFLTYFQNEAQLEKSRLLSDRFSAERPKGSFSTLEIQRTEQGDSAMYLCASSFSPGLAGNEQFFGPGTRLTVL.

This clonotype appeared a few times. In DNA form, the CDR3 reads TGCGCCAGCAGCCCCTTTACAGGGAATCAGCCCCAGCATTTT. Translated, it gives CASSPFTGNQPQHF. The rearrangement uses TRBV4-1 and TRBJ1-5; a possible D gene is TRBD1 (6 bases). Per germline, CDR1 MGHRA and CDR2 YSYEKL. V was clipped by 4 bases and J by 4 bases, with 11 bases between them. The CDR3 contains 14 residues.

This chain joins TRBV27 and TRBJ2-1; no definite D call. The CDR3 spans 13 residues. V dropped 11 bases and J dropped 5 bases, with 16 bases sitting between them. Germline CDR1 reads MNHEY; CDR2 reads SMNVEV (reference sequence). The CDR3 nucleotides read TGTGCCCCCGGAACTCCTAAAAACAATGAGCAGTTCTTC. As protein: CAPGTPKNNEQFF.

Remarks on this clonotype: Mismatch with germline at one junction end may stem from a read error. CDR3: CASLGGTEASF. CDR3 coding DNA: TGTGCCAGCTTGGGGGGCACTGAAGCTTCCTTT. J is TRBJ1-1 and V is TRBV28; D might be TRBD1 (6 bases). Germline assignment: CDR1 MDHEN and CDR2 SYDVKM. CDR3 size: 11 residues.

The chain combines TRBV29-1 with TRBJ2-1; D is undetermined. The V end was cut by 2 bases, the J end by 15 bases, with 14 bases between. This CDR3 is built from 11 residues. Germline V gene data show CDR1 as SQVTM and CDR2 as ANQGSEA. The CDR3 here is CSVESLKISFF. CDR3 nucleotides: TGCAGCGTTGAAAGTTTAAAAATATCGTTCTTC.

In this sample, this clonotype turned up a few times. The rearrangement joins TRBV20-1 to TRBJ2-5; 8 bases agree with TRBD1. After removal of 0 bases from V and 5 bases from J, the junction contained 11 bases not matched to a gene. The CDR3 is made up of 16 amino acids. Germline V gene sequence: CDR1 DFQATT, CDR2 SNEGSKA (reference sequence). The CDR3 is CSARDLPGGRVETQYF. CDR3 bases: TGCAGTGCTAGAGACCTTCCAGGGGGCAGGGTGGAGACCCAGTACTTC.

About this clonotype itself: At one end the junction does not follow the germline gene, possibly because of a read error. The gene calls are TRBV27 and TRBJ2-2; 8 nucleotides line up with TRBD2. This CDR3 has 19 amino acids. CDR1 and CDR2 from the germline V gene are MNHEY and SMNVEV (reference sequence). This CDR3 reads CASSLAPLAGLDDTGELLF. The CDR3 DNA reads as TGTGCCAGCAGTCTTGCCCCCTTAGCGGGGCTAGACGACACCGGGGAGCTGCTTTTT.